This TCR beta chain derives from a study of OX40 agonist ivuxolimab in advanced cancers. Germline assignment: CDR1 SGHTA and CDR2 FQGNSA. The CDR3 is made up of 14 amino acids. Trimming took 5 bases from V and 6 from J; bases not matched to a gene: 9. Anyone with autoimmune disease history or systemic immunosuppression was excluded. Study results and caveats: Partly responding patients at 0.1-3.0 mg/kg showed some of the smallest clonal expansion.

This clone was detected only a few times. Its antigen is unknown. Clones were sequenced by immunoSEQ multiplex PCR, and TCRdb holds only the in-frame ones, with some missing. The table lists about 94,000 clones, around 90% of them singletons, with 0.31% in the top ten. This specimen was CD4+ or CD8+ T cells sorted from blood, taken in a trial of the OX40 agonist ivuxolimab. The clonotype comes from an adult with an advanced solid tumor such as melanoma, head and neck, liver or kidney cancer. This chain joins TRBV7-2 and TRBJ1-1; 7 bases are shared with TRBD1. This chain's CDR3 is CASSRPTGRAEAFF. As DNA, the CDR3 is TGTGCCAGCAGCCGACCGACAGGGAGGGCTGAAGCTTTCTTT.